This TCR beta chain originates from a study of blood T cell repertoires in COVID-19. Which cohort a participant joined came from the clinical history participants gave. The protocol was immunoSEQ multiplex PCR, while the TCRdb copy is restricted to in-frame clones and leaves out a portion. The sample records 200,000 to 250,000 clones, around 84% being singletons. This clone was found once. The receptor was derived from a woman aged 45-60 years who had recovered from COVID-19. Sequencing input: PBMCs or T cells enriched from blood (not recorded which).

CDR3 nucleotides: TGTGCCAGCAGCCCTCCCGGGAGGGAAGAGACCCAGTACTTC. Translated: CASSPPGREETQYF. The gene calls are TRBV2 and TRBJ2-5; 8 bases agree with TRBD2. The germline V gene encodes CDR1 SNHLY and CDR2 FYNNEI. Germline trimming cut 6 bases from V and 3 bases from J; bases unmatched to any gene: 6. CDR3 length: 14 amino acids. Full variable domain (rest looked up from reference TRBV2 and TRBJ2-5): EPEVTQTPSHQVTQMGQEVILRCVPISNHLYFYWYRQILGQKVEFLVSFYNNEISEKSEIFDDQFSVERPDGSNFTLKIRSTKLEDSAMYFCASSPPGREETQYFGPGTRLLVL.